The entry that follows covers one T cell receptor (beta chain) sequence. These data are taken from a study of blood T cell repertoires in COVID-19. Study-wide context: Acute-phase and convalescent COVID-19 samples originated in the United States, Italy and Spain. Sources were T cells, B-cell-depleted T cells, or PBMCs; the material itself was cDNA or gDNA.

Those enrolled in Seattle joined during active infection and were followed longitudinally afterward. Original methodology: Estimation of nucleated cell counts relied on the amplification of reference gene primers. The data were produced by immunoSEQ multiplex PCR, yet TCRdb's version contains in-frame clones alone and is incomplete. Clone size and V and J calls were adopted from that table, with D and trimming inferred from the DNA. The table has about 240,000 clones, around 86% seen once. V was pared by 2 bases and J by 5 bases, with 7 bases of the junction left unmatched. CDR3 size: 15 residues. Germline V gene data show CDR1 as MNHEY and CDR2 as SVGAGI.

The source is a woman aged 50 to 60 with COVID-19, enrolled during active disease. Specimen: peripheral blood. The genes are TRBV6-5 and TRBJ2-5, with 8 positions matching TRBD2. This chain's CDR3 is CASSYPGRGVETQYF. CDR3 bases: TGTGCCAGCAGTTACCCCGGGCGGGGGGTGGAGACCCAGTACTTC.